This entry lists 23 T cell receptor beta chains sequenced from one sample in a study of OX40 agonist ivuxolimab in advanced cancers. Clones were read by immunoSEQ multiplex PCR, and TCRdb kept only the in-frame ones, dropping some. The data show roughly 70,000 clones, with 85% to 90% seen just once and more than 0.5% held by the top ten. The sample was CD4+ or CD8+ T cells sorted from blood, taken in a trial of the OX40 agonist ivuxolimab. These receptors were obtained from an adult with an advanced solid tumor such as melanoma, head and neck, liver or kidney cancer.

The rearrangement joins TRBV6-5 to TRBJ2-3; D tentatively reads TRBD1 or TRBD2 (6 bases each). The V end lost 2 bases, the J end lost 8 bases, and 17 bases lay between the germline ends. The CDR3 has 15 amino acids. Germline V gene sequence: CDR1 MNHEY, CDR2 SVGAGI. In DNA, the CDR3 is TGTGCCAGCAGTTACGGCCGGGGGCTCGCTTCTACGCAGTATTTT. Translated, it gives CASSYGRGLASTQYF.

This sequence joins TRBV11-3 and TRBJ2-1; D is ambiguous. Germline loops: CDR1 SGHNT, CDR2 YENEEA. Deletions cut 0 bases from V and 8 bases from J, with 11 bases between. CDR3 length: 14 amino acids. In DNA form, the CDR3 reads TGTGCCAGCAGCTTAGAAGGAGCGCAGGATGAGCAGTTCTTC. Its translation is CASSLEGAQDEQFF.

This rearrangement joins TRBV18 to TRBJ1-4; D gene unclear. The V end was cut by 4 bases, the J end by 1 base, with 1 base between. The CDR3 is made up of 12 amino acids. Germline V CDR1 and CDR2: KGHSH, LQKENI. The CDR3 coding sequence is TGTGCCAGCTCACAAACTAATGAAAAACTGTTTTTT. Residues: CASSQTNEKLFF.

V usage is TRBV5-1 and J usage is TRBJ2-7, with TRBD1 identical over 8 bases. After removal of 5 bases from V and 5 bases from J, the junction contained 9 bases not matched to a gene. Germline V gives CDR1 SGHRS, CDR2 YFSETQ. There are 14 residues in the CDR3. CDR3 residues: CASRLGQGKDEQYF. DNA of the CDR3: TGCGCCAGCAGACTAGGACAGGGAAAGGACGAGCAGTACTTC.

The V gene is TRBV5-5, the J gene TRBJ1-2; 7 bases map to TRBD1. The V gene's germline CDR1 is SGHKS and CDR2 YYEKEE (reference sequence). V was pared by 2 bases and J by 1 base, with 8 bases of the junction left unmatched. The CDR3 is 16 residues long. The CDR3 sequence is CASSFKTGRDNYGYTF. CDR3 bases: TGTGCCAGCAGCTTCAAGACAGGGAGGGATAACTATGGCTACACCTTC.

The chain couples TRBV18 to TRBJ1-6; 11 bases map to TRBD1. Germline V lookup: CDR1 KGHSH, CDR2 LQKENI. There are 15 residues in the CDR3. Trimming removed 4 bases from V and 6 bases from J; junction bases left unmatched: 2. The DNA of the CDR3 is TGTGCCAGCTCACGGGACAGGGGGTTTAATTCACCCCTCCACTTT. It yields the protein CASSRDRGFNSPLHF.

The chain employs TRBV11-2 and TRBJ2-4; D unresolved. CDR1 is SGHAT, CDR2 FQNNGV, per germline. V was clipped by 3 bases and J by 2 bases, with 17 bases between them. The CDR3 is made up of 17 amino acids. This chain's CDR3 is CASSLGRTIPSKNIQYF. The CDR3 nucleotides read TGTGCCAGCAGCTTGGGCAGGACCATCCCCTCCAAAAACATTCAGTACTTC.

In this sample, this clone turned up once. This chain links TRBV7-2 with TRBJ2-5; 9 nucleotides line up with TRBD2. Germline trimming cut 4 bases from V and 7 bases from J; bases unmatched to any gene: 7. CDR1 is SGHTA and CDR2 is FQGNSA in the germline V gene. The CDR3 covers 14 residues. CDR3 loop: CASSSSSGEGTQYF. For the CDR3, the DNA is TGTGCCAGCAGCTCGTCTAGCGGGGAGGGGACCCAGTACTTC.

The chain carries TRBV7-3 and TRBJ2-2; the D is unclear. The ends were cut back, 3 bases at V and 7 bases at J, with 9 bases in the middle. Germline CDR1 reads SGHTA; CDR2 reads FQGTGA. The CDR3 extends over 13 amino acids. CDR3 DNA: TGTGCCAGCAGCTTTTTGGCCGGCGGGGAGCTGTTTTTT. It translates to CASSFLAGGELFF.

This chain links TRBV11-3 with TRBJ1-1, with 7 bases that match TRBD1. Germline V CDR1 and CDR2: SGHNT, YENEEA. V was pared by 5 bases and J by 7 bases, with 7 bases of the junction left unmatched. This CDR3 comprises 13 residues. CDR3 nucleotide sequence: TGTGCCAGCAGCCACCGGACAGGAGATGAAGCTTTCTTT. As protein: CASSHRTGDEAFF.

V usage is TRBV11-1 and J usage is TRBJ1-5, with D unresolved. The CDR3 extends over 13 amino acids. Germline V gene lookup returns CDR1 SGHAT and CDR2 FQDESV (reference sequence). V lost 4 bases and J 0 bases, leaving 4 bases between the germline ends. CDR3 DNA: TGTGCCAGCAGCTCGAGTAGCAATCAGCCCCAGCATTTT. Amino acid sequence: CASSSSSNQPQHF.

Here the CDR3 DNA reads TGTGCCAGCAGCCAAGGCGAAGAGACCCAGTACTTC. This sequence encodes CASSQGEETQYF. V and J are TRBV7-8 and TRBJ2-5; no reliable D call. V gave up 5 bases and J gave up 3 bases, with 7 bases separating them. CDR1 and CDR2 from the germline V gene are SGHVS and FQNEAQ. This CDR3 contains 12 residues.

The chain uses TRBV6-1 and TRBJ1-4; 8 bases align to TRBD1. This CDR3 spans 15 amino acids. Trimming cost V 9 bases and J 6 bases; bases outside gene matches: 12. Germline lookup yields CDR1 MNHNS and CDR2 SASEGT. CDR3 DNA: TGTGCCAGGGTCGGCCAGGGGGCGGGGGATGAAAAACTGTTTTTT. As protein: CARVGQGAGDEKLFF.

The chain carries TRBV5-1 and TRBJ2-5, with a tentative D call TRBD1 (5 bases). This CDR3 contains 16 residues. V dropped 0 bases and J dropped 5 bases, with 17 bases sitting between them. In germline, CDR1 is SGHRS, CDR2 YFSETQ. CDR3 bases: TGCGCCAGCAGCTTGGGTGTACGGCAGGGCAGCGAGACCCAGTACTTC. This encodes CASSLGVRQGSETQYF.

A few counts support this clone. The chain is built from TRBV11-1 and TRBJ2-7; TRBD1 matches 9 bases. V gave up 5 bases and J gave up 1 base; unmatched junction bases: 6. The CDR3 has 15 amino acids. Per the germline V gene, CDR1 is SGHAT and CDR2 is FQDESV (reference sequence). CDR3 DNA: TGTGCCAGCAGCAAGCCCGGGACAGGGTCCTACGAGCAGTACTTC. This gives the protein CASSKPGTGSYEQYF. The full variable domain, rest sourced from reference TRBV11-1 and TRBJ2-7, is EAEVAQSPRYKITEKSQAVAFWCDPISGHATLYWYRQILGQGPELLVQFQDESVVDDSQLPKDRFSAERLKGVDSTLKIQPAELGDSAMYLCASSKPGTGSYEQYFGPGTRLTVT.

The chain is built from TRBV6-5 and TRBJ2-5; tentatively, D is TRBD2 (7 bases). CDR1 MNHEY and CDR2 SVGAGI come from the germline V gene. The CDR3 has 15 residues. With 6 bases removed from V and 5 bases from J, the gap between germline ends came to 19 bases. For the CDR3, the DNA is TGTGCCAGCAGGGATACGGGCGGGGGCGCGGAGACCCAGTACTTC. It specifies CASRDTGGGAETQYF.

This chain joins TRBV6-6 and TRBJ1-2; 8 nucleotides match TRBD1. This CDR3 spans 15 amino acids. V was clipped by 5 bases and J by 6 bases; unmatched bases: 11. Germline CDR1 is MNHNY and CDR2 is SVGAGI (reference sequence). CDR3 protein: CASSTRTGKRDGYTF. The CDR3, as DNA: TGTGCCAGCAGTACCCGGACAGGGAAGAGGGATGGCTACACCTTC.

To note about this clone: The junction departs from the called germline gene at one end, perhaps through a read error. This rearrangement joins TRBV5-1 to TRBJ2-7, with 8 bases fitting TRBD1. The CDR3 totals 12 residues. CDR1 is SGHRS and CDR2 is YFSETQ in the germline V gene. The CDR3 protein is CASSLDAGGQIF. CDR3 nucleotide sequence: TGCGCCAGCAGCTTGGACGCAGGGGGCCAAATATTC.

A word on this clone: This same CDR3 is encoded by further DNA sequences in the sample. This chain links TRBV5-4 with TRBJ1-2; 9 positions match TRBD1. Looked up from germline, CDR1 is SGHNT and CDR2 is YYREEE (reference sequence). CDR3 length: 13 amino acids. The V segment lost 4 bases and the J segment 6 bases; nucleotides outside the gene matches: 4. DNA for the CDR3: TGTGCCAGCAGCACACAGGGGGCGCATGGCTACACCTTC. Amino acids: CASSTQGAHGYTF.

The table lists this clone with a count of one. The chain couples TRBV2 to TRBJ2-7; 8 nucleotides agree with TRBD1. Trimming at V came to 6 bases and at J to 5 bases, leaving 9 bases not matched to a gene. Germline V CDR1 and CDR2: SNHLY, FYNNEI. This CDR3 comprises 14 residues. CDR3 residues: CASRGLGQVDEQYF. CDR3 sequence (DNA): TGTGCCAGCAGAGGGTTGGGACAGGTCGACGAGCAGTACTTC.

This chain connects TRBV4-2 to TRBJ1-5; possibly TRBD1 for D (5 bases). The V gene's germline CDR1 is LGHNA and CDR2 YNFKEQ. Deletions cut 1 base from V and 4 bases from J, with 14 bases between. CDR3 length equals 16 residues. The CDR3: CASSQASGRENQPQHF. The CDR3 region has the DNA TGTGCCAGCAGCCAAGCGTCAGGGCGGGAAAATCAGCCCCAGCATTTT.

The J gene is TRBJ2-7, the V gene TRBV5-1, with D perhaps assigned TRBD1 or TRBD2 (5 bases each). V lost 1 base and J lost 5, with 16 bases in between. The CDR3 covers 15 residues. The germline V gene encodes CDR1 SGHRS and CDR2 YFSETQ. The CDR3 sequence: CASSLLGTEGNEQYF. The CDR3, as DNA: TGCGCCAGCAGCTTGCTGGGTACCGAGGGGAACGAGCAGTACTTC.

The genes are TRBV30 and TRBJ1-5; D is undetermined. Per the germline V gene, CDR1 is GTSNPN and CDR2 is SVGIG (reference sequence). With 2 bases removed from V and 6 bases from J, the gap between germline ends came to 20 bases. This CDR3 comprises 16 residues. The CDR3, as DNA: TGTGCCTGGAGTCAGGCGGGCTCTGGGTCCGGTCAGCCCCAGCATTTT. Encoded protein: CAWSQAGSGSGQPQHF.